The text below deals with one T cell receptor (beta chain). This entry comes from a study of radiation and T cells in renal cell carcinoma. The repertoire was sequenced with immunoSEQ multiplex PCR; TCRdb's copy has only in-frame clones and lacks some. Of some 78,000 clones listed, around 89% are singletons. Time point given: blood 4 weeks post-SBRT, at nephrectomy. Documented treatment: 15 Gy SBRT to primary tumor, nephrectomy 4 weeks later. The TCR was taken from a woman in her seventies with renal cell carcinoma. Here the sequenced sample was blood, taken from a patient whose treatment included radiotherapy and nephrectomy.

The CDR3 spells CASSFNSPNTGELFF. CDR3 nucleotides: TGTGCCAGCAGCTTTAACAGTCCAAACACCGGGGAGCTGTTTTTT. The chain links TRBV12-1 to TRBJ2-2; the table calls TRBD1, which could not be checked here. TRBV12-1 corresponds to a pseudogene. The CDR3 length is 15 residues.